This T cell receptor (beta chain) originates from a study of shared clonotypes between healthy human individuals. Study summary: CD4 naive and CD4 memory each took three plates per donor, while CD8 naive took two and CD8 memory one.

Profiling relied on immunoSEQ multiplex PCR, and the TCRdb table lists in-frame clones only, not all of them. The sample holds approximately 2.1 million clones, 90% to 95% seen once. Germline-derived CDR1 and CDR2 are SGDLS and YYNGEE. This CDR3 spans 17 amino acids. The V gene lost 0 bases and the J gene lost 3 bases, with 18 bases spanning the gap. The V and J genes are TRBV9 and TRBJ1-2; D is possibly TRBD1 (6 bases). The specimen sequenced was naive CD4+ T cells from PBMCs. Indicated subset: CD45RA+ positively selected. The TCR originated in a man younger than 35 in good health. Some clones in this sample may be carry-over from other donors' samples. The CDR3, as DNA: TGTGCCAGCAGCGTAGGGGCCCGGAGGGAGGGGGACTATGGCTACACCTTC. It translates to CASSVGARREGDYGYTF.